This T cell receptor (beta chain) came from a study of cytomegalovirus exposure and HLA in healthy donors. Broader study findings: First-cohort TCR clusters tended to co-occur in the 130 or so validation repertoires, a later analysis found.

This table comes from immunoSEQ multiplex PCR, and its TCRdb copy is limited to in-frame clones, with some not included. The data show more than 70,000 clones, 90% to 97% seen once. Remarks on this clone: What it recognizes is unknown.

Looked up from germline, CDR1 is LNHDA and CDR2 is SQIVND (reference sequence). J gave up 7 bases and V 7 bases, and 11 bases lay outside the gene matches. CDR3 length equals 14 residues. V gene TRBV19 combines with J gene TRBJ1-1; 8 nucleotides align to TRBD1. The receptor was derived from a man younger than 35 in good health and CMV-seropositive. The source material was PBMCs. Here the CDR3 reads CASIGVGTGFEAFF. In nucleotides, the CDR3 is TGTGCCAGTATTGGAGTAGGGACAGGATTTGAAGCTTTCTTT.